Reported below is one T cell receptor (beta chain). These data originate in a study of cytomegalovirus exposure and HLA in healthy donors. The primer mix had 60 Vbeta and 13 Jbeta primers. Here immunoSEQ multiplex PCR was the method, and the copy in TCRdb shows in-frame clones only, minus some. The sample gives about 150,000 clones, roughly 76% of which show up once; less than 2.5% is in the top ten. The CDR3 has 13 amino acids. Germline values: CDR1 SGHNT, CDR2 YYREEE (reference sequence). Trimming took off 3 bases at V and 4 bases at J, with 8 bases between the two ends. The sequencing sample was made of PBMCs. This rearrangement joins TRBV5-4 to TRBJ2-1; D may be TRBD1 (6 bases). The source is a male donor in good health and CMV-seronegative. The CDR3: CASSWDKYNEQFF. CDR3 sequence (DNA): TGTGCCAGCAGCTGGGACAAATACAATGAGCAGTTCTTC.